The T cell receptor beta chain described here comes from a study of shared clonotypes between healthy human individuals. This clone was recorded once. Its specificity is unknown. The same CDR3 is also encoded by other DNA sequences in this sample. J lost 4 bases, V lost 6 bases, and 6 bases had no gene match. The CDR3 totals 16 residues. CDR1 and CDR2 (germline): MNHEY, SMNVEV (reference sequence). Selected positively for CCR7 and CD45RO-negative, naive CD8 cells excluded terminally differentiated effector memory CD45RA+ cells. In the original analysis: Filtering differed because ImmunoSEQ produced junction-only sequences that carried no quality scores. Generated by immunoSEQ multiplex PCR, the TCRdb table keeps only in-frame clones and is missing some. D and trimming come from the DNA, and the V and J calls and clone size come from that table. The sample has some 2,000,000 clones; roughly 95% are singletons.

Findings and limits, study-wide: Compared with memory subsets, naive subsets generally had larger estimated richness. Sequencing depth was a factor that was expected to affect clonotype sharing among donors.

The chain is built from TRBV27 and TRBJ2-1; 13 bases line up with TRBD2. This clonotype was sampled from a man between 18 and 29 years old in good health. The sequencing sample was made of naive CD8+ T cells sorted from blood. The CDR3 coding sequence is TGTGCCAGCAGCCCCGGGACTAGCGGGGCTTACAATGAGCAGTTCTTC. Translation: CASSPGTSGAYNEQFF.